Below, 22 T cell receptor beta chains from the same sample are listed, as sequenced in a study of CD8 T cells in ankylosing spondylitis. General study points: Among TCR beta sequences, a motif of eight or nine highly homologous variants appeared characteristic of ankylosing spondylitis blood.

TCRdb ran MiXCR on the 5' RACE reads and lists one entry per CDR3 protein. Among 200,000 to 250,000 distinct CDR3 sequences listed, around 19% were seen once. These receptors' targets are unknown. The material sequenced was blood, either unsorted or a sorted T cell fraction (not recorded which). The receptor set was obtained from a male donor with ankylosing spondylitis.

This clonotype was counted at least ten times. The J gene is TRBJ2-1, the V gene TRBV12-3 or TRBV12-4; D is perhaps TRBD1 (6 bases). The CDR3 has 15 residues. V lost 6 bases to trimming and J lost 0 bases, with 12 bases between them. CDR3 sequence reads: CASRSGVSSYNEQFF. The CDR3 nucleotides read TGTGCCAGCAGATCAGGGGTGAGCTCCTACAATGAGCAGTTCTTC.

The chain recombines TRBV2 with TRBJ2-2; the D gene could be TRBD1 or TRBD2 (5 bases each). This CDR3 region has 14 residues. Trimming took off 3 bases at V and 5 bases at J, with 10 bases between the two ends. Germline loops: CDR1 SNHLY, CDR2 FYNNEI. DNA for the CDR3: TGTGCCAGCAGTGAGTCCAGGGAGACCGGGGAGCTGTTTTTT. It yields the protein CASSESRETGELFF. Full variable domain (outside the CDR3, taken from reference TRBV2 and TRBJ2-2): EPEVTQTPSHQVTQMGQEVILRCVPISNHLYFYWYRQILGQKVEFLVSFYNNEISEKSEIFDDQFSVERPDGSNFTLKIRSTKLEDSAMYFCASSESRETGELFFGEGSRLTVL.

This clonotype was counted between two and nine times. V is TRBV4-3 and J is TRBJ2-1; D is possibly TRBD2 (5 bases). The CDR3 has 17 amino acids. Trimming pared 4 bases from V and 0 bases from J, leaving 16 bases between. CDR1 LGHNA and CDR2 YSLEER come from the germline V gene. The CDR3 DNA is TGCGCCAGCAGCCGGGAGACTTTGGCTAGCTCCTACAATGAGCAGTTCTTC. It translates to CASSRETLASSYNEQFF.

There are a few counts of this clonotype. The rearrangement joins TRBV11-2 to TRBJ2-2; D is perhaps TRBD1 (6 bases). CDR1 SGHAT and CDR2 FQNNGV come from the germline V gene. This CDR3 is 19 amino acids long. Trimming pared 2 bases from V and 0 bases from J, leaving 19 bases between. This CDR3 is CASSLYEDRPGANTGELFF. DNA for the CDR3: TGTGCCAGCAGCTTATACGAGGACCGGCCAGGGGCGAACACCGGGGAGCTGTTTTTT.

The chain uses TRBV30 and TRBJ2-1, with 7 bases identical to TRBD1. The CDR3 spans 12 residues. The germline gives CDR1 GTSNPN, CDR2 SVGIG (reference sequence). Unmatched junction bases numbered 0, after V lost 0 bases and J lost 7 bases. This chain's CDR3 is CAWSVQGNEQFF. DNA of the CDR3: TGTGCCTGGAGTGTACAGGGGAATGAGCAGTTCTTC.

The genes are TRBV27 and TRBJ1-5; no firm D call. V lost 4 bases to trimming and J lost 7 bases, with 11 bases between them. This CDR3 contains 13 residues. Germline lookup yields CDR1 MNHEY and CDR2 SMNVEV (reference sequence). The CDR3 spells CASSSAGLQPQHF. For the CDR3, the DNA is TGTGCCAGCAGTTCCGCAGGACTGCAGCCCCAGCATTTT.

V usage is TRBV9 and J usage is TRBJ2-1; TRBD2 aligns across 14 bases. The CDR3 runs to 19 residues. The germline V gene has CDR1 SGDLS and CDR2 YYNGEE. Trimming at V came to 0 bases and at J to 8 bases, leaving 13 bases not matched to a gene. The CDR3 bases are TGTGCCAGCAGCGTAGGCCCGCAACCCGGGACTAGCGGGGGAGATGAGCAGTTCTTC. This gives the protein CASSVGPQPGTSGGDEQFF.

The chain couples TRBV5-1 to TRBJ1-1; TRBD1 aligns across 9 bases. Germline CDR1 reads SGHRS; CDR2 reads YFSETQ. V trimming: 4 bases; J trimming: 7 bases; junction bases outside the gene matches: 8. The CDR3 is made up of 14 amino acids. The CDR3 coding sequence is TGCGCCAGCAGCCCGGGACAGGGAACTATTGAAGCTTTCTTT. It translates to CASSPGQGTIEAFF.

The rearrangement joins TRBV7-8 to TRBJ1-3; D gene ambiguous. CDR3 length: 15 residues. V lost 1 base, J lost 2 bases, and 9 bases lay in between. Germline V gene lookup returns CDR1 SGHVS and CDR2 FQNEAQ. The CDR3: CASSLEATTGNTIYF. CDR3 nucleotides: TGTGCCAGCAGCTTAGAAGCGACGACTGGAAACACCATATATTTT.

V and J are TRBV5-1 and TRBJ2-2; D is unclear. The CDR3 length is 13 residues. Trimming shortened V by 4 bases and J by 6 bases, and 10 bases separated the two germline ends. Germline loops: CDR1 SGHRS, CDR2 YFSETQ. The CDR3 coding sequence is TGCGCCAGCAGCCCCCATTGGCCCGGGGAGCTGTTTTTT. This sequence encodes CASSPHWPGELFF. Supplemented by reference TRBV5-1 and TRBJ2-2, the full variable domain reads KAGVTQTPRYLIKTRGQQVTLSCSPISGHRSVSWYQQTPGQGLQFLFEYFSETQRNKGNFPGRFSGRQFSNSRSEMNVSTLELGDSALYLCASSPHWPGELFFGEGSRLTVL.

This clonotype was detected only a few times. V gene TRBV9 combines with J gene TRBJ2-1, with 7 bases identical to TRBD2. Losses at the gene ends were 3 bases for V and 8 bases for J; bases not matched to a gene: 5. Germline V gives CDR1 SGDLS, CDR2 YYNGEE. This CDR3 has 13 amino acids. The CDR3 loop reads CASSGGGNYEQFF. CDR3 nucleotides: TGTGCCAGCAGCGGGGGGGGGAATTATGAGCAGTTCTTC.

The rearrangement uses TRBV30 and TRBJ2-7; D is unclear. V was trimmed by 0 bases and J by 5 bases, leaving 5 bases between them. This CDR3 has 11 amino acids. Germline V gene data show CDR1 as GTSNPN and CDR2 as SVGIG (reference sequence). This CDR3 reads CAWSVSDEQYF. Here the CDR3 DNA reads TGTGCCTGGAGTGTCTCTGACGAGCAGTACTTC.

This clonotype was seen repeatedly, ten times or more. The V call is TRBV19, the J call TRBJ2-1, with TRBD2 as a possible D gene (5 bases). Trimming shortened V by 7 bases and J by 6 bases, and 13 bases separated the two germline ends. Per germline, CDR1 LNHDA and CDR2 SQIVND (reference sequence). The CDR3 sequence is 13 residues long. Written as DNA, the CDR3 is TGTGCCAGTACCCCTTTGGCGGGCAATGAGCAGTTCTTC. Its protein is CASTPLAGNEQFF.

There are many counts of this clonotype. CDR3 residues: CASSLVVSHRDMNTEAFF. Here the CDR3 DNA reads TGCGCCAGCAGCCTAGTCGTGAGTCACAGGGACATGAACACTGAAGCTTTCTTT. J is TRBJ1-1 and V is TRBV4-1, with TRBD1 as a possible D gene (6 bases). The CDR3 contains 18 residues. Trimming removed 4 bases from V and 0 bases from J, with 21 bases in between. Germline V CDR1 and CDR2: MGHRA, YSYEKL.

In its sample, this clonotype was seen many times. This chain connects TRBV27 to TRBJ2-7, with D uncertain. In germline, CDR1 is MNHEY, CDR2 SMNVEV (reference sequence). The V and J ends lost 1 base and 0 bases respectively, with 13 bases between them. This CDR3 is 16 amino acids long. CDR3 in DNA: TGTGCCAGCAGTTTATATGCAGTGACGAGCTCCTACGAGCAGTACTTC. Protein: CASSLYAVTSSYEQYF.

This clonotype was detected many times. In DNA form, the CDR3 reads TGTGCCAGCAGCGAGACGTGGAATGAGCAGTTCTTC. Translating gives CASSETWNEQFF. The chain recombines TRBV9 with TRBJ2-1; D remains unclear. CDR1 and CDR2 (germline): SGDLS, YYNGEE. V lost 3 bases to trimming and J lost 7 bases, with 8 bases between them. The CDR3 is made up of 12 amino acids. The full variable domain, in which reference TRBV9 and TRBJ2-1 provide the parts outside the CDR3, is DSGVTQTPKHLITATGQRVTLRCSPRSGDLSVYWYQQSLDQGLQFLIQYYNGEERAKGNILERFSAQQFPDLHSELNLSSLELGDSALYFCASSETWNEQFFGPGTRLTVL.

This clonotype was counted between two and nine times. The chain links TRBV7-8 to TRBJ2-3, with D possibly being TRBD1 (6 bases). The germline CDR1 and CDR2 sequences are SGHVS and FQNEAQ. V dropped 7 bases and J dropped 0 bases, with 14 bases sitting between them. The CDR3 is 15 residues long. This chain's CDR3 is CASTPTGTSTDTQYF. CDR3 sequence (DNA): TGTGCCAGCACCCCGACAGGCACTAGCACAGATACGCAGTATTTT.

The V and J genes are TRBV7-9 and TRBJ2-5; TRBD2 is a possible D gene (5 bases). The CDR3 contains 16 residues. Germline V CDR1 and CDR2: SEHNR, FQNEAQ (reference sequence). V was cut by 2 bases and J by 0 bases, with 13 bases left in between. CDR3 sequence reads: CASSLWVRADQETQYF. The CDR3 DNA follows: TGTGCCAGCAGCTTATGGGTACGAGCGGACCAAGAGACCCAGTACTTC.

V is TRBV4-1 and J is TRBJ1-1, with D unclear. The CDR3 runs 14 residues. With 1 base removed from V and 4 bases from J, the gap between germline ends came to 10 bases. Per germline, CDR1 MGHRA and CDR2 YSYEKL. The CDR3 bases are TGCGCCAGCAGCCAAGTTATAGGAGGCACTGAAGCTTTCTTT. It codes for CASSQVIGGTEAFF.

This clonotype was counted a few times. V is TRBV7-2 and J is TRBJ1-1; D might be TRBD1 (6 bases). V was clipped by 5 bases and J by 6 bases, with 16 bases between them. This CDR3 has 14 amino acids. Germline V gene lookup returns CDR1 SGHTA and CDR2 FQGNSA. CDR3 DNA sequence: TGTGCCAGCAGCATAACCACAGGGTTCCCTGAAGCTTTCTTT. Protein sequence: CASSITTGFPEAFF.

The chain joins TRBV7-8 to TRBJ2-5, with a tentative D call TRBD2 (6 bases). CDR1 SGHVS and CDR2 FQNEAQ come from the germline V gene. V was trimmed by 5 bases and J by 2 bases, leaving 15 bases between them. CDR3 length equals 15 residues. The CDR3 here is CASSPRWGDQETQYF. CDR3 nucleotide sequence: TGTGCCAGCAGCCCCAGGTGGGGGGATCAAGAGACCCAGTACTTC. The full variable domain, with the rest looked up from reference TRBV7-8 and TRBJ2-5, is GAGVSQSPRYKVAKRGQDVALRCDPISGHVSLFWYQQALGQGPEFLTYFQNEAQLDKSGLPSDRFFAERPEGSVSTLKIQRTQQEDSAVYLCASSPRWGDQETQYFGPGTRLLVL.

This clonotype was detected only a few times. This chain's CDR3 is CSGGRLNTEAFF. In DNA, the CDR3 is TGCAGCGGGGGCCGGCTGAACACTGAAGCTTTCTTT. The chain recombines TRBV29-1 with TRBJ1-1, with a possible D match to TRBD1 (5 bases). The CDR3 is 12 residues long. Germline lookup yields CDR1 SQVTM and CDR2 ANQGSEA. V was cut by 7 bases and J by 0 bases, with 9 bases left in between.